Sequencing of this T cell receptor beta chain was carried out in a study of T cells in Graves' hyperthyroidism and ophthalmopathy. V was cut by 0 bases and J by 0 bases, with 5 bases left in between. There are 14 residues in the CDR3. Germline V gene sequence: CDR1 SGDLS, CDR2 YYNGEE. Researchers amplified the TCR beta CDR3 regions from RNA transcripts. Using the HTBI primer set, a first-round RT-PCR was run on the TCR CDR3. TCRdb redid the calling of the multiplex PCR reads with MiXCR, one entry per CDR3 protein. There are 450,000 to 700,000 distinct CDR3 sequences in the sample; more than 45% occur only once, and roughly 8.2% lies in the top ten. Patients aged 18 to 65 had newly diagnosed hyperthyroidism of under 2 months' duration. Exclusion followed for patients with uncontrolled infection, other autoimmune disease, pregnancy or lactation.

This rearrangement joins TRBV9 to TRBJ2-3, with D uncertain. The source is a woman aged 18 to 35 with Graves' hyperthyroidism. The sample taken for sequencing was peripheral blood or thyroid tissue (not recorded which). The CDR3 nucleotides read TGTGCCAGCAGCGTAGGCCCAAGCACAGATACGCAGTATTTT. This codes for CASSVGPSTDTQYF.